This TCR beta chain came from a study of early T cells in non-severe SARS-CoV-2 infection (dated by TCRdb to about 2021). Concerning the study at large: Bulk RNA from unsorted whole blood was used for TCR sequencing, so alpha and beta chains could not be paired.

A case-control design nested within a healthcare worker cohort in London, UK, was used, with weekly nasopharyngeal swab PCR tests and blood sampling performed. Between 23 and 31 March 2020, the week of the UK lockdown, healthcare workers were enrolled and then followed up weekly for as long as 16 weeks. Summary of the overall study and its limitations: VDJdb matching was skewed toward anti-spike CD8 responses, so virus-specific expansions were likely underestimated and private and CD4 specificities were missed.

The method was 5' RACE. TCRdb records NextSeq 500 as the sequencer. Unique molecular identifiers were attached to individual cDNA molecules in the TCR library protocol so that sequencing error and PCR bias could be corrected. TCR alpha and beta chains were both sequenced, and the abundances of alpha and beta sequences in each sample were closely correlated with each other. Concerning the study's data processing: Decombinator V4 was used to annotate TCR sequences for V gene, J gene and CDR3. Expanded TCRs were defined as changing significantly between any two time points under a Poisson model with p below 0.0001. TCR abundances were normalised to the total number of TCRs sequenced per sample and expressed as counts per million. MAIT TCRs were defined by TRAV1-2 paired with TRAJ12, TRAJ20 or TRAJ33, and iNKT TCRs by TRAV10 paired with TRAJ18. A search of VDJdb, accessed on 1 November 2021, was run for TCRs annotated to CMV, EBV and SARS-CoV-2, with TCRs annotated for multiple antigens excluded. In TCRdb, the public reads were trimmed at Q25 with fastp and aligned with MiXCR, with productive beta chains retained. Entries that share a CDR3 protein sequence are merged under the most common genes and DNA. It is TCRdb's table, rather than the study itself, that gives the V and J calls and clone size. The sample table records about 100,000 distinct CDR3 sequences; about 12% of these occur just once. Of the sample, 2% to 2.5% falls within the top ten clones.

This clonotype was seen more than once but under ten times. The antigen this receptor binds is unknown. Qualities for individual bases were not recorded, and no much larger clone is one base off. CDR1 and CDR2, per the germline V gene, are SGHAT and FQNNGV. Relative to germline, V is 6 bases shorter and J is 5 bases shorter, with 4 bases between their ends. The CDR3 runs 10 amino acids, cysteine and phenylalanine included. Of all the DNA, just the CDR3 is kept, 30 bases in frame from base 1. The sequenced sample consisted of whole blood. The sequence was collected from an adult who was a healthcare worker with PCR-confirmed SARS-CoV-2 infection or an uninfected control (not recorded which). This chain is built from TRBV11-2 and TRBJ1-1, with no reliable assignment of the D segment. Here is the DNA: TGTGCCAGCAGGGAAACTGAAGCTTTCTTT. This is translated as CASRETEAFF.